The entry below describes one TCR beta chain. This sample is drawn from a study of blood T cell repertoires in COVID-19. Study background: Samples came from the United States, Italy and Spain, spanning acute and convalescent COVID-19.

Using immunoSEQ multiplex PCR, the repertoire was profiled, and TCRdb retains in-frame clones only, with some absent. The data contain approximately 350,000 clones, around 86% of them singletons. Germline V CDR1 and CDR2: SGHVS, FQNEAQ. V lost 4 bases and J 6 bases, leaving 22 bases between the germline ends. CDR3 length: 17 residues. Participants came from some 26 US areas, aged about 18 to 89 years. Assignment of participants to cohorts was predicated upon participant-reported clinical history. Two negative PCRs, clearance, or symptom resolution had been documented for recovered Cohort 3 donors. The receptor was isolated from a woman in her fifties or sixties who had recovered from COVID-19. Sequenced input: PBMCs or T cells enriched from blood (not recorded which). V gene TRBV7-8 combines with J gene TRBJ1-5, with D possibly matching TRBD1 (5 bases). The CDR3 is CASSSHGFRGRVQPQHF. As DNA, the CDR3 is TGTGCCAGCAGCTCACACGGTTTTAGGGGTAGGGTTCAGCCCCAGCATTTT. Using reference TRBV7-8 and TRBJ1-5 for the parts outside the CDR3, the full variable domain is GAGVSQSPRYKVAKRGQDVALRCDPISGHVSLFWYQQALGQGPEFLTYFQNEAQLDKSGLPSDRFFAERPEGSVSTLKIQRTQQEDSAVYLCASSSHGFRGRVQPQHFGDGTRLSIL.